These 5 T cell receptor beta chains came from one sample sequenced in a study of HIV-infected patients and healthy controls. About 500 ng RNA was reverse transcribed with alpha and beta constant-region primers. Using multiplexing indices, alpha and beta chain libraries were generated apart by chain-specific third strand synthesis. TCRdb reanalysed the 5' RACE reads using MiXCR and keeps one entry per CDR3 protein. The data contain 7,500 to 9,500 distinct CDR3 sequences, 8% of them singletons. Whole blood was used without fractionation, so all unsorted peripheral T cells were included. Here the sequenced sample was blood, taken before antiretroviral therapy. The source of these receptors is an adult with HIV infection. The donor label of this sample is uncertain.

This clonotype was recorded at least ten times. The chain combines TRBV3-1 with TRBJ2-1; D gene uncertain. V lost 0 bases and J 0 bases, leaving 6 bases between the germline ends. The germline V gene encodes CDR1 LGHDT and CDR2 YNNKEL (reference sequence). The CDR3 is made up of 15 amino acids. CDR3 loop: CASSQDLSSYNEQFF. CDR3 coding DNA: TGTGCCAGCAGCCAAGATTTGAGCTCCTACAATGAGCAGTTCTTC.

This clonotype has more than one count but fewer than ten. In nucleotides, the CDR3 is TGCAGTGCTAGGAAACTAGCGGGAATCGTGGATGAGCAGTTCTTC. Translating it yields CSARKLAGIVDEQFF. The V gene is TRBV20-1, the J gene TRBJ2-1, with 10 nucleotides matching TRBD2. V was pared by 3 bases and J by 8 bases, with 10 bases of the junction left unmatched. The germline CDR1 and CDR2 sequences are DFQATT and SNEGSKA (reference sequence). The CDR3 totals 15 residues.

This clonotype is termed medium-sized. The chain has TRBV5-6 and TRBJ1-2; D is undetermined. The CDR3 contains 15 residues. V lost 0 bases, J lost 4 bases, and 13 bases lay in between. Germline V lookup: CDR1 SGHDT, CDR2 YYEEEE. CDR3 bases: TGTGCCAGCAGCTTGGGGCAGGCCCGAACCTATGGCTACACCTTC. It encodes CASSLGQARTYGYTF. Full variable domain (remainder filled in from reference TRBV5-6 and TRBJ1-2): DAGVTQSPTHLIKTRGQQVTLRCSPKSGHDTVSWYQQALGQGPQFIFQYYEEEERQRGNFPDRFSGHQFPNYSSELNVNALLLGDSALYLCASSLGQARTYGYTFGSGTRLTVV.

This chain uses TRBV10-3 with TRBJ1-1; D is uncertain. The CDR3 runs to 14 residues. V lost 4 bases to trimming and J lost 4 bases, with 13 bases between them. Germline assignment: CDR1 ENHRY and CDR2 SYGVKD. The CDR3 loop reads CAISVGEASTEAFF. The CDR3 nucleotides read TGTGCCATCAGTGTTGGGGAGGCAAGCACTGAAGCTTTCTTT.

This clonotype occurred many times. The chain recombines TRBV6-6 with TRBJ1-5; 8 positions match TRBD1. Germline CDR1 and CDR2: MNHNY and SVGAGI (reference sequence). The CDR3 sequence is 15 residues long. Losses at the gene ends were 5 bases for V and 7 bases for J; bases not matched to a gene: 10. Here the CDR3 reads CASSPRTGRRQPQHF. The DNA for the CDR3 is TGTGCCAGCAGTCCCCGGACAGGGCGAAGGCAGCCCCAGCATTTT.